Below, 25 T cell receptor beta chains from the same sample are listed, as sequenced in a study of T-cell reconstitution after alpha-beta-depleted transplantation in children. As it was prepared, the TCRbeta library received unique molecular identifiers. TCRdb re-called the PCR reads through MiXCR, storing one row per CDR3 protein. The sample contains a few hundred thousand distinct CDR3 sequences, 10% to 15% of which appear only once. This specimen consisted of PBMCs, mostly from graft donor cells, obtained 360 days after TCRalphabeta/CD19-depleted stem cell transplant. Receptors were obtained from a male patient under 18 who had a stem cell transplant for acute myeloid leukemia, so the T cells may come from the graft donor.

This clonotype has more than one count but fewer than ten. One junction end disagrees with the germline gene, perhaps due to a read error. The chain couples TRBV20-1 to TRBJ2-1; no definite D call. The germline gives CDR1 DFQATT, CDR2 SNEGSKA (reference sequence). The CDR3 totals 11 residues. In DNA, the CDR3 is TGCAGTGCGAGAGAGGTGCATGAGCAGTTCTTC. It yields the protein CSAREVHEQFF.

This clonotype was seen a few times. This chain links TRBV6-1 with TRBJ2-2; 7 bases map to TRBD2. The germline CDR1 and CDR2 sequences are MNHNS and SASEGT. The ends lost 5 bases at V and 1 base at J; junction bases unmatched: 10. The CDR3 sequence is 17 residues long. The CDR3 DNA reads as TGTGCCAGCAGTCGCCCCCGGGGGGATCTGAACACCGGGGAGCTGTTTTTT. It translates to CASSRPRGDLNTGELFF.

At least ten counts were recorded for this clonotype. The chain recombines TRBV29-1 with TRBJ2-1, with D perhaps matching TRBD1 (5 bases). The germline V gene encodes CDR1 SQVTM and CDR2 ANQGSEA. Trimming took off 4 bases at V and 4 bases at J, with 8 bases between the two ends. This CDR3 contains 12 residues. The CDR3 nucleotides are TGCAGCGTTGGACAGATTTACAATGAGCAGTTCTTC. Translated: CSVGQIYNEQFF.

The rearrangement links TRBV5-1 to TRBJ1-3, with 7 bases that match TRBD1. This CDR3 region has 15 residues. CDR1 and CDR2 (germline): SGHRS, YFSETQ. The ends lost 4 bases at V and 1 base at J; junction bases unmatched: 5. The CDR3 coding sequence is TGCGCCAGCAGCCCGGACAGGCAGTCTGGAAACACCATATATTTT. Its protein product is CASSPDRQSGNTIYF.

This clonotype was seen a handful of times. V is TRBV18 and J is TRBJ2-3, with D uncertain. The CDR3 is made up of 13 amino acids. Trimming removed 2 bases at V and 2 bases at J, with 5 bases between. Germline lookup yields CDR1 KGHSH and CDR2 LQKENI. The CDR3 region has the DNA TGTGCCAGCTCACCAGTGGCCACAGATACGCAGTATTTT. Translation: CASSPVATDTQYF.

The chain links TRBV11-2 to TRBJ2-7; 14 nucleotides line up with TRBD2. V trimming: 2 bases; J trimming: 5 bases; junction bases outside the gene matches: 11. The length of the CDR3 is 18 residues. Germline CDR1 is SGHAT and CDR2 is FQNNGV. The CDR3 DNA is TGTGCCAGCAGCTTAACCGGGACTAGCGGGGGAAAGTGGGACGAGCAGTACTTC. This encodes CASSLTGTSGGKWDEQYF. The entire variable domain, with the rest obtained from reference TRBV11-2 and TRBJ2-7, is as follows: EAGVAQSPRYKIIEKRQSVAFWCNPISGHATLYWYQQILGQGPKLLIQFQNNGVVDDSQLPKDRFSAERLKGVDSTLKIQPAKLEDSAVYLCASSLTGTSGGKWDEQYFGPGTRLTVT.

This clonotype has only a few counts. This chain joins TRBV29-1 and TRBJ2-7, with 7 bases fitting TRBD1. CDR1 SQVTM and CDR2 ANQGSEA come from the germline V gene. The CDR3 spans 14 residues. The V segment lost 6 bases and the J segment 0 bases; nucleotides outside the gene matches: 8. CDR3 residues: CSVAGTVNSYEQYF. CDR3 in DNA: TGCAGCGTCGCCGGGACAGTCAACTCCTACGAGCAGTACTTC.

This clonotype appeared many times. The J gene is TRBJ2-7, the V gene TRBV29-1; 11 bases match TRBD2. Per germline, CDR1 SQVTM and CDR2 ANQGSEA. The CDR3 spans 13 residues. Trimming removed 6 bases from V and 2 bases from J; junction bases left unmatched: 3. The CDR3 loop is CSVRLAGTYEQYF. The CDR3 DNA reads TGCAGCGTCAGACTAGCGGGAACCTACGAGCAGTACTTC.

There are a few counts of this clonotype. V is TRBV5-6 and J is TRBJ2-5; D gene ambiguous. The CDR3 runs 12 residues. Germline-derived CDR1 and CDR2 are SGHDT and YYEEEE. V was shortened by 4 bases and J by 5 bases, with 9 bases between the two germline ends. The CDR3 DNA sequence: TGTGCCAGCAGCATTAGTTGGGAGACCCAGTACTTC. Amino acid sequence: CASSISWETQYF.

The V call is TRBV7-2, the J call TRBJ2-1; TRBD2 is a possible D gene (6 bases). CDR1 SGHTA and CDR2 FQGNSA come from the germline V gene. This CDR3 is 16 amino acids long. Trimming left V 5 bases short and J 3 bases short, with 17 bases between. CDR3 sequence: CASSTFRDLLYNEQFF. DNA of the CDR3: TGTGCCAGCAGCACGTTCCGGGACTTACTCTACAATGAGCAGTTCTTC. The whole variable domain, filled in from reference TRBV7-2 and TRBJ2-1, reads GAGVSQSPSNKVTEKGKDVELRCDPISGHTALYWYRQSLGQGLEFLIYFQGNSAPDKSGLPSDRFSAERTGGSVSTLTIQRTQQEDSAVYLCASSTFRDLLYNEQFFGPGTRLTVL.

The table lists this clonotype with a few counts. The rearrangement joins TRBV4-3 to TRBJ2-7; D might be TRBD1 or TRBD2, each matching 5 bases. Germline V lookup: CDR1 LGHNA, CDR2 YSLEER. Between the trimmed V and J ends, which lost 0 bases and 3 bases, there was a span of 21 bases. The CDR3 spans 18 residues. CDR3 in DNA: TGCGCCAGCAGCCAAGATATCCCGACCGGGACCCTATACTACGAGCAGTACTTC. It specifies CASSQDIPTGTLYYEQYF.

The chain has TRBV29-1 and TRBJ2-5, with 12 positions matching TRBD2. Unmatched junction bases numbered 5, after V lost 3 bases and J lost 3 bases. Germline V lookup: CDR1 SQVTM, CDR2 ANQGSEA. The CDR3 sequence is 15 residues long. The CDR3 reads CSVDGRLAGEETQYF. The CDR3, as DNA: TGCAGCGTTGATGGGAGACTAGCGGGAGAAGAGACCCAGTACTTC.

The V gene is TRBV28, the J gene TRBJ2-7; the D is unclear. V was clipped by 4 bases and J by 7 bases, with 17 bases between them. The germline CDR1 and CDR2 sequences are MDHEN and SYDVKM. The CDR3 sequence is 14 residues long. CDR3 nucleotide sequence: TGTGCCAGCAGTTCATATCCGGAATCAGTAGAGCAGTACTTC. As protein: CASSSYPESVEQYF. Full variable domain (rest looked up from reference TRBV28 and TRBJ2-7): DVKVTQSSRYLVKRTGEKVFLECVQDMDHENMFWYRQDPGLGLRLIYFSYDVKMKEKGDIPEGYSVSREKKERFSLILESASTNQTSMYLCASSSYPESVEQYFGPGTRLTVT.

V gene TRBV20-1 combines with J gene TRBJ2-7, with 9 bases matching TRBD1. Losses at the gene ends were 3 bases for V and 7 bases for J; bases not matched to a gene: 16. Germline V gene lookup returns CDR1 DFQATT and CDR2 SNEGSKA (reference sequence). The CDR3 has 16 amino acids. Written as DNA, the CDR3 is TGCAGTGCTAGCGGGTCGATTGGGACAGGGAGAGGGGAGCAGTACTTC. It translates to CSASGSIGTGRGEQYF.

The chain recombines TRBV5-1 with TRBJ2-7, with D possibly matching TRBD1 (6 bases). From germline, CDR1 is SGHRS and CDR2 YFSETQ. The V and J ends lost 4 bases and 5 bases respectively, with 13 bases between them. This CDR3 contains 13 residues. CDR3 bases: TGCGCCAGCAGCACAACAGGGAGCCACGAGCAGTACTTC. Protein sequence: CASSTTGSHEQYF. Together with reference TRBV5-1 and TRBJ2-7, the CDR3 gives the full variable domain: KAGVTQTPRYLIKTRGQQVTLSCSPISGHRSVSWYQQTPGQGLQFLFEYFSETQRNKGNFPGRFSGRQFSNSRSEMNVSTLELGDSALYLCASSTTGSHEQYFGPGTRLTVT.

This clonotype was recorded at least ten times. The V gene is TRBV28, the J gene TRBJ1-2, with a possible D match to TRBD1 (6 bases). The V gene's germline CDR1 is MDHEN and CDR2 SYDVKM. The CDR3 is 15 residues long. Trimming took off 5 bases at V and 8 bases at J, with 21 bases between the two ends. In DNA form, the CDR3 reads TGTGCCAGCAGTAGGAGCGGGACACCTTTCGCAGGCTACACCTTC. Protein sequence: CASSRSGTPFAGYTF.

In this sample, this clonotype turned up a few times. This chain joins TRBV28 and TRBJ2-5, with 8 bases that match TRBD2. The CDR3 runs to 16 residues. J gave up 1 base and V 6 bases, and 10 bases lay outside the gene matches. The germline gives CDR1 MDHEN, CDR2 SYDVKM. The CDR3 nucleotides are TGTGCCAGCAGGACCCTTACTAGCGGTATCCAAGAGACCCAGTACTTC. It translates to CASRTLTSGIQETQYF.

In DNA, the CDR3 is TGTGCCAGCAGCCCCCGGGCCGGGACTCCCACAGATACGCAGTATTTT. It translates to CASSPRAGTPTDTQYF. The rearrangement uses TRBV11-3 and TRBJ2-3, with a possible D match to TRBD2 (6 bases). The CDR3 has 16 residues. Germline assignment: CDR1 SGHNT and CDR2 YENEEA. The ends were cut back, 5 bases at V and 2 bases at J, with 17 bases in the middle.

The chain combines TRBV7-2 with TRBJ2-3; weak D call: TRBD2 (7 bases). V shed 4 bases and J shed 2 bases, with 13 bases lying between them. CDR1 is SGHTA, CDR2 FQGNSA, per germline. There are 15 residues in the CDR3. CDR3 in amino acids: CASSYRGGNTDTQYF. The CDR3 region has the DNA TGTGCCAGCAGCTATAGGGGGGGGAACACAGATACGCAGTATTTT.

This clonotype was picked up many times. The chain uses TRBV29-1 and TRBJ2-3; perhaps TRBD1 as D (6 bases). Germline V gives CDR1 SQVTM, CDR2 ANQGSEA. This CDR3 comprises 13 residues. Deletions cut 7 bases from V and 5 bases from J, with 16 bases between. The chain's CDR3 is CSARPIRGDTQYF. CDR3 bases: TGCAGCGCACGACCTATCAGGGGAGATACGCAGTATTTT.

The J gene is TRBJ2-2, the V gene TRBV5-1, with a weak D call TRBD2 (7 bases). Trimming removed 3 bases from V and 4 bases from J, with 16 bases in between. The germline gives CDR1 SGHRS, CDR2 YFSETQ. CDR3 size: 16 residues. CDR3 residues: CASSWAGAAGTGELFF. The CDR3 DNA sequence: TGCGCCAGCAGCTGGGCGGGGGCCGCGGGCACCGGGGAGCTGTTTTTT.

The chain joins TRBV7-2 to TRBJ2-1, with D hard to call. Trimming stripped 4 bases from V and 0 bases from J, with 13 bases between. CDR1 is SGHTA, CDR2 FQGNSA, per germline. The CDR3 runs to 16 residues. The CDR3 spells CASSSHEAPSYNEQFF. The CDR3, as DNA: TGTGCCAGCAGCTCTCACGAAGCCCCCTCCTACAATGAGCAGTTCTTC.

The rearrangement uses TRBV28 and TRBJ2-2; a possible D gene is TRBD1 (6 bases). This CDR3 has 17 amino acids. Germline assignment: CDR1 MDHEN and CDR2 SYDVKM. Trimming pared 2 bases from V and 1 base from J, leaving 14 bases between. The CDR3 bases are TGTGCCAGCAGTTTAGAGATCAGGGGTCGGAACACCGGGGAGCTGTTTTTT. This codes for CASSLEIRGRNTGELFF.

The table lists this clonotype with many counts. J is TRBJ2-7 and V is TRBV28; D possibly matches TRBD1 or TRBD2 (5 bases each). The germline V and J ends were trimmed by 7 bases and 5 bases, with 12 bases remaining between them. CDR1 is MDHEN and CDR2 is SYDVKM in the germline V gene. This CDR3 has 12 residues. In nucleotides, the CDR3 is TGTGCCAGCACCACTGGGACGCACGAGCAGTACTTC. This gives the protein CASTTGTHEQYF.

This chain uses TRBV27 with TRBJ2-5; no firm D call. V was trimmed by 5 bases and J by 2 bases, leaving 12 bases between them. The CDR3 extends over 14 amino acids. From germline, CDR1 is MNHEY and CDR2 SMNVEV (reference sequence). CDR3 bases: TGTGCCAGCAGTGCAGAGACCCAACAAGAGACCCAGTACTTC. It specifies CASSAETQQETQYF.